The 8 T cell receptor beta chains below were found in one sample sequenced in a study of blood T cell repertoires in COVID-19. TCRdb keeps only in-frame clones here, not all; method: immunoSEQ multiplex PCR. The sample has 280,000 or so clones, roughly 90% seen once. The sample taken for sequencing was peripheral blood. These receptors were collected from a man aged 18 to 29 with active or convalescent COVID-19.

CDR3 DNA sequence: TGTGCCAGTTCCGGGACAGATAATGAAAAACTGTTTTTT. Protein product: CASSGTDNEKLFF. The chain couples TRBV9 to TRBJ1-4, with 7 bases lining up with TRBD1. Germline V gene lookup returns CDR1 SGDLS and CDR2 YYNGEE. The length of the CDR3 is 13 residues. V lost 8 bases to trimming and J lost 4 bases; unmatched junction nucleotides: 5.

This clone has only one observation. V is TRBV11-2 and J is TRBJ2-1, with D unresolved. The CDR3 totals 13 residues. Trimming stripped 0 bases from V and 7 bases from J, with 7 bases between. The germline V gene encodes CDR1 SGHAT and CDR2 FQNNGV. DNA for the CDR3: TGTGCCAGCAGCTTAGATCGAGAAAATGAGCAGTTCTTC. Its translation is CASSLDRENEQFF.

V is TRBV9 and J is TRBJ2-4; tentative D call: TRBD2 (6 bases). Trimming stripped 0 bases from V and 8 bases from J, with 9 bases between. CDR3 length: 13 amino acids. The germline gives CDR1 SGDLS, CDR2 YYNGEE. CDR3 sequence: CASSVDWGDIQYF. CDR3 sequence (DNA): TGTGCCAGCAGCGTAGACTGGGGGGACATTCAGTACTTC.

This clone turned up a few times. The rearrangement joins TRBV19 to TRBJ1-2, with 9 bases that match TRBD1. The germline V gene encodes CDR1 LNHDA and CDR2 SQIVND (reference sequence). The CDR3 contains 15 residues. The junction had 7 bases not matched to a gene; V was cut back by 5 bases and J by 3 bases. Here the CDR3 reads CASSSATGGDYGYTF. The CDR3 nucleotides read TGTGCCAGTAGTTCGGCGACAGGGGGGGACTATGGCTACACCTTC.

The V call is TRBV6-2 or TRBV6-3, the J call TRBJ2-5, with 8 bases aligning to TRBD1. V lost 4 bases and J lost 4; bases outside the gene matches: 5. The CDR3 spans 14 residues. Germline assignment: CDR1 MNHEY and CDR2 SVGEGT. The DNA of the CDR3 is TGTGCCAGCAGTTCCCAGGGGGCCCGAGAGACCCAGTACTTC. It translates to CASSSQGARETQYF.

This clone was observed once. This chain connects TRBV5-4 to TRBJ1-2, with 8 positions matching TRBD1. V dropped 0 bases and J dropped 4; count of bases not matched to a gene: 5. CDR1 SGHNT and CDR2 YYREEE come from the germline V gene (reference sequence). This CDR3 is 15 amino acids long. The CDR3 sequence is CASSLAGQGGYGYTF. CDR3 nucleotides: TGTGCCAGCAGCTTGGCCGGACAGGGAGGCTATGGCTACACCTTC.

A note on this clone: Other DNA sequences in the same sample also yield this CDR3. This chain links TRBV12-3 or TRBV12-4 with TRBJ2-2, with D unclear. The CDR3 has 12 residues. V was cut by 3 bases and J by 7 bases, with 6 bases left in between. Written as DNA, the CDR3 is TGTGCCAGCAGTTTCGGTGGCGGGGAGCTGTTTTTT. Protein sequence: CASSFGGGELFF.

V and J are TRBV13 and TRBJ2-2; D may be TRBD2 (5 bases). This CDR3 has 12 amino acids. Trimming stripped 6 bases from V and 7 bases from J, with 9 bases between. Germline CDR1 reads PRHDT; CDR2 reads FYEKMQ (reference sequence). Here the CDR3 reads CASRDYDGELFF. DNA for the CDR3: TGTGCCAGCAGAGACTACGACGGGGAGCTGTTTTTT.